These 20 T cell receptor beta chains originate from one sample sequenced in a study of blood T cell repertoires in COVID-19. Sequencing used immunoSEQ multiplex PCR; TCRdb keeps in-frame clones, though not all of them. This sample has roughly 50,000 clones, with about 85% found just once. Input material: peripheral blood. Receptor source: a human donor in a cohort sampled during active COVID-19.

The table lists this clone with a count of one. The chain has TRBV5-4 and TRBJ2-7; 10 positions match TRBD2. V lost 5 bases to trimming and J lost 0 bases; unmatched junction nucleotides: 5. This CDR3 comprises 15 residues. Germline V gives CDR1 SGHNT, CDR2 YYREEE (reference sequence). The CDR3 DNA is TGTGCCAGCAGAGATCTAGCGGGAGCCTCCTACGAGCAGTACTTC. Amino acid sequence: CASRDLAGASYEQYF.

Worth noting for this clone: Germline and junction disagree at one end, which may indicate a read error. The rearrangement joins TRBV5-4 to TRBJ2-1; TRBD2 matches at 8 bases. This CDR3 contains 14 residues. Germline V gene sequence: CDR1 SGHNT, CDR2 YYREEE (reference sequence). The CDR3 DNA sequence: TGTGCCAGCAGCCTCATCACCGGGACTAGGGGTATAGTCTTC. Translation: CASSLITGTRGIVF.

This chain links TRBV6-2 or TRBV6-3 with TRBJ1-1; a weak D match, TRBD1 (6 bases). V lost 2 bases, J lost 4 bases, and 14 bases lay in between. Germline assignment: CDR1 MNHEY and CDR2 SVGEGT. The CDR3 spans 15 residues. CDR3 in DNA: TGTGCCAGCAGTTACGGAGGTACAGGGTTCACTGAAGCTTTCTTT. It translates to CASSYGGTGFTEAFF.

This chain connects TRBV9 to TRBJ2-7; 11 positions match TRBD2. Germline V CDR1 and CDR2: SGDLS, YYNGEE. V was clipped by 4 bases and J by 5 bases; unmatched bases: 8. The CDR3 is made up of 15 amino acids. The CDR3 DNA reads as TGTGCCAGCAGCCCACAGACTAGCGGGAATCACGAGCAGTACTTC. This translates into CASSPQTSGNHEQYF. Full variable domain (rest looked up from reference TRBV9 and TRBJ2-7): DSGVTQTPKHLITATGQRVTLRCSPRSGDLSVYWYQQSLDQGLQFLIQYYNGEERAKGNILERFSAQQFPDLHSELNLSSLELGDSALYFCASSPQTSGNHEQYFGPGTRLTVT.

The chain employs TRBV4-1 and TRBJ2-2; D might be TRBD2 (7 bases). The CDR3 length is 16 residues. V lost 4 bases and J 7 bases, leaving 19 bases between the germline ends. Per the germline V gene, CDR1 is MGHRA and CDR2 is YSYEKL. CDR3 DNA: TGCGCCAGCAGCCCCCTGGGCGGGGGCGGTATCGGGGAGCTGTTTTTT. The encoded protein is CASSPLGGGGIGELFF.

The V and J genes are TRBV30 and TRBJ1-5; TRBD1 matches at 10 bases. With 3 bases clipped from V and 3 bases from J, the junction kept 2 bases outside the gene matches. Germline-derived CDR1 and CDR2 are GTSNPN and SVGIG (reference sequence). This CDR3 comprises 14 residues. This CDR3 reads CAWRGQGPNQPQHF. In nucleotides, the CDR3 is TGTGCCTGGAGGGGACAGGGGCCCAATCAGCCCCAGCATTTT.

This chain links TRBV4-1 with TRBJ2-2, with 8 bases aligning to TRBD2. Germline loops: CDR1 MGHRA, CDR2 YSYEKL. Trimming took 0 bases from V and 0 from J; bases not matched to a gene: 9. The CDR3 is made up of 19 amino acids. The CDR3 DNA reads TGCGCCAGCAGCCAAGAATCCCCTGCGGGAGGCACGAACACCGGGGAGCTGTTTTTT. Encoded protein: CASSQESPAGGTNTGELFF.

This clone occurred a few times. The V call is TRBV10-3, the J call TRBJ2-1; 14 bases are a match to TRBD2. The V and J ends lost 5 bases and 6 bases, in that order; junction bases with no gene match: 3. The germline CDR1 and CDR2 sequences are ENHRY and SYGVKD. The CDR3 covers 15 residues. The CDR3 here is CAISPGTSGSNEQFF. CDR3 bases: TGTGCCATCAGTCCCGGGACTAGCGGGAGCAATGAGCAGTTCTTC.

This clone was detected only once. The V and J genes are TRBV7-2 and TRBJ2-1, with 9 bases aligning to TRBD2. This CDR3 spans 17 amino acids. Germline V gene lookup returns CDR1 SGHTA and CDR2 FQGNSA. Losses at the gene ends were 3 bases for V and 7 bases for J; bases not matched to a gene: 13. The CDR3 region has the DNA TGTGCCAGCAGCTTGCCCCCCGGGACTAGCTTTCCTAATGAGCAGTTCTTC. As protein: CASSLPPGTSFPNEQFF. The entire variable domain, with the rest obtained from reference TRBV7-2 and TRBJ2-1, is as follows: GAGVSQSPSNKVTEKGKDVELRCDPISGHTALYWYRQSLGQGLEFLIYFQGNSAPDKSGLPSDRFSAERTGGSVSTLTIQRTQQEDSAVYLCASSLPPGTSFPNEQFFGPGTRLTVL.

V gene TRBV27 combines with J gene TRBJ2-3; 7 positions match TRBD2. CDR1 is MNHEY, CDR2 SMNVEV, per germline (reference sequence). V trimming: 10 bases; J trimming: 1 base; junction bases outside the gene matches: 5. The CDR3 has 13 residues. CDR3 loop: CAIRGEGTDTQYF. The CDR3 region has the DNA TGTGCCATCCGGGGGGAGGGCACAGATACGCAGTATTTT.

The genes are TRBV3-1 (or the pseudogene TRBV3-2) and TRBJ2-7, with TRBD2 matching 7 bases. The CDR3 covers 14 residues. Germline values: CDR1 LGHDT, CDR2 YNNKEL (reference sequence). Trimming cost V 11 bases and J 2 bases; bases outside gene matches: 12. The CDR3 protein is CAAGGSKKPYEQYF. The CDR3 bases are TGTGCCGCCGGCGGGAGCAAAAAACCCTACGAGCAGTACTTC.

The chain combines TRBV28 with TRBJ2-7; TRBD1 is a possible D gene (6 bases). The CDR3 length is 15 residues. Deletions cut 7 bases from V and 2 bases from J, with 18 bases between. In germline, CDR1 is MDHEN, CDR2 SYDVKM. The DNA for the CDR3 is TGTGCCAGCACCGCCAAAGACAGGCCTCCCTACGAGCAGTACTTC. As protein: CASTAKDRPPYEQYF.

The chain has TRBV10-3 and TRBJ2-7; TRBD1 aligns across 12 bases. This CDR3 spans 14 amino acids. From germline, CDR1 is ENHRY and CDR2 SYGVKD. After removal of 6 bases from V and 2 bases from J, the junction contained 2 bases not matched to a gene. In DNA form, the CDR3 reads TGTGCCATCAGGGGGACAGGGGGCCCCTACGAGCAGTACTTC. Residues: CAIRGTGGPYEQYF.

This clone was detected only a few times. This rearrangement joins TRBV28 to TRBJ2-3, with D perhaps matching TRBD2 (6 bases). Germline V gene data show CDR1 as MDHEN and CDR2 as SYDVKM. The CDR3 runs 14 residues. V gave up 1 base and J gave up 7 bases, with 12 bases separating them. CDR3 in amino acids: CASSLSGVMNTQYF. CDR3 in DNA: TGTGCCAGCAGTTTATCGGGGGTTATGAATACGCAGTATTTT.

The chain employs TRBV3-1 (or the pseudogene TRBV3-2) and TRBJ1-3; TRBD1 aligns across 8 bases. Losses at the gene ends were 1 base for V and 4 bases for J; bases not matched to a gene: 3. CDR1 LGHDT and CDR2 YNNKEL come from the germline V gene (reference sequence). The CDR3 contains 15 residues. CDR3 nucleotide sequence: TGTGCCAGCAGCCAAGGACAGGGGTACGGAAACACCATATATTTT. This codes for CASSQGQGYGNTIYF.

V gene TRBV28 combines with J gene TRBJ1-6; maybe TRBD1 (5 bases). V lost 3 bases and J 1 base, leaving 19 bases between the germline ends. In germline, CDR1 is MDHEN, CDR2 SYDVKM. The CDR3 has 19 residues. This chain's CDR3 is CASSFRQGFGGSYNSPLHF. In DNA, the CDR3 is TGTGCCAGCAGTTTCAGGCAGGGCTTCGGAGGGTCCTATAATTCACCCCTCCACTTT.

This clone was seen only a few times. The V and J genes are TRBV4-3 and TRBJ2-3, with D tentatively TRBD2 (5 bases). V shed 1 base and J shed 3 bases, with 8 bases lying between them. CDR1 is LGHNA and CDR2 is YSLEER in the germline V gene. The CDR3 contains 14 residues. The CDR3 reads CASSQGWTTDTQYF. DNA for the CDR3: TGCGCCAGCAGCCAAGGGTGGACTACAGATACGCAGTATTTT.

The rearrangement joins TRBV11-2 to TRBJ1-3; D is ambiguous. This CDR3 is built from 13 residues. CDR1 is SGHAT, CDR2 FQNNGV, per germline. Trimming removed 5 bases from V and 1 base from J, with 6 bases in between. The CDR3 DNA reads TGTGCCAGCAGCCCCCAGTCTGGAAACACCATATATTTT. Translating gives CASSPQSGNTIYF.

The rearrangement uses TRBV28 and TRBJ1-4; no clear D. Between the trimmed V and J ends, which lost 6 bases and 7 bases, there was a span of 18 bases. The CDR3 spans 15 residues. The germline CDR1 and CDR2 sequences are MDHEN and SYDVKM. For the CDR3, the DNA is TGTGCCAGCAGCGCCAGAGCCCCGCGGGGTGAAAAACTGTTTTTT. This encodes CASSARAPRGEKLFF.

This chain links TRBV27 with TRBJ2-1; the match to TRBD2 covers 12 bases. After removal of 3 bases from V and 9 bases from J, the junction contained 3 bases not matched to a gene. CDR3 size: 14 residues. CDR1 and CDR2 from the germline V gene are MNHEY and SMNVEV (reference sequence). The CDR3 loop reads CASSFPSGRAEQFF. CDR3 DNA sequence: TGTGCCAGCAGTTTTCCTAGCGGGAGGGCTGAGCAGTTCTTC.